This paragraph covers one T cell receptor (beta chain) sequence. Its antigen is still unknown. No much larger clonotype is one base removed from it; base qualities were not supplied. Synthesis of TCR cDNA relied on 5'RACE template switching, a step that introduced a universal primer site along with unique molecular identifiers. Priming for cDNA synthesis came from both the TCR alpha and TCR beta constant segments. Libraries were amplified in two PCR steps, with sample barcodes and sequencing adapters added in the second step. Sequencing of the libraries was done on either Illumina HiSeq 2500 (2x100 bp) or NovaSeq (2x150 bp). In the original analysis: MIGEC was used to demultiplex reads and collapse the reads into UMI consensus sequences, and MiXCR was used for V(D)J alignment. Vaccine-responding clonotypes were defined with edgeR using replicate PBMC samples, requiring FDR below 0.01 and a log2 fold change above 5 up to day 15. Bulk clonotypes were assigned CD4 or CD8 identity according to which sequenced CD4 or CD8 repertoire held them at higher abundance. The public reads were reanalyzed by TCRdb: fastp trimming at Q25, MiXCR alignment, in-frame beta chains only. Under each unique CDR3 protein, matching rows form one entry showing the most common genes and DNA. The V and J calls shown here were made by TCRdb, not taken from the authors' results. The sample data list about 260,000 distinct CDR3 sequences, and 10% to 15% of these were observed just once. The top ten clones comprise about 0.51% of the sample.

The treatment or condition label on this specimen signifies: live attenuated yellow fever vaccine strain. A standard Ficoll-Paque protocol was used to isolate PBMCs from peripheral blood. CD4 and CD8 T-cell fractions were isolated with Dynabeads CD4 and CD8 positive selection kits. RNA was extracted with TriZol from bulk PBMCs, CD4 and CD8 fractions, and dextramer-positive and dextramer-negative fractions. This specimen belongs to a study of T cells after yellow fever vaccination (dated 2019 in TCRdb). Some background on the complete study: The SMART-Seq v4 Ultra Low Input RNA kit was used to prepare libraries from fractions with low cell numbers. To track T-cell clones before and after primary and booster YFV17D yellow fever vaccination, bulk TCR alpha and beta repertoires were sequenced longitudinally. The cohort comprised two healthy male donors, one aged 18 to 29 and one aged 30 to 40 years. Bulk PBMC replicates and cell subsets were isolated from blood drawn at multiple timepoints before and after both primary and secondary immunization. The research as a whole found: A small share of clonotypes occurred in both CD4 and CD8 compartments, likely arising from convergent recombination. Because abundant contaminating clonotypes from the bulk population could be contained in FACS-sorted repertoires, computational filtering was required. The secondary T-cell response was found to be weaker but faster than the primary response, with a peak reached on day 5 rather than on day 15. The study included only two donors, which limits how far the findings can be generalized. After the booster, most clones that had expanded after primary vaccination were detected again (roughly 96% of CD4 and 70% to 90% of CD8), suggesting broad maintenance of memory.

V is cut by 1 base and J by 0 bases, and the space between the germline ends is 10 bases. Measured from the cysteine to the phenylalanine, the CDR3 is 15 residues long. The sequence is cut down to CDR3 DNA, 45 bases in frame from base 1. CDR1 and CDR2 (SGHTA, FQGNSA) derive from the germline V gene. The specimen comprised CD4+ T cells sorted from PBMCs, sampled 45 days after the yellow fever booster vaccination. The chain employs TRBV7-2 and TRBJ2-7; there is no confident call for the D gene. This sequence originates from a man aged 25-45 years who received the YFV17D yellow fever vaccine. The CDR3 sequence is CASSLGFALSYEQYF. DNA sequence: TGTGCCAGCAGCTTAGGTTTTGCTCTCTCCTACGAGCAGTACTTC.